The 9 T cell receptor beta chains below all came from one sample that was sequenced in a study of T cell responses to AZD1222 COVID-19 vaccine. Sequencing was performed with immunoSEQ multiplex PCR; in TCRdb, only in-frame clones are kept and a portion is missing. The table lists 120,000 or so clones, about 89% of them singletons, with 5% to 6% in the top ten. The sequencing here drew on peripheral blood, taken on day 0 of AZD1222 vaccination. The receptors here all came from an adult in good health.

V and J are TRBV27 and TRBJ2-1; 8 bases are a match to TRBD1. The CDR3 spans 14 residues. With 3 bases clipped from V and 4 bases from J, the junction kept 2 bases outside the gene matches. Germline V gives CDR1 MNHEY, CDR2 SMNVEV (reference sequence). The CDR3 region is CASSFGTGYNEQFF. The CDR3 bases are TGTGCCAGCAGTTTCGGGACAGGTTACAATGAGCAGTTCTTC.

The rearrangement joins TRBV28 to TRBJ1-2, with D possibly being TRBD1 (5 bases). CDR1 is MDHEN and CDR2 is SYDVKM in the germline V gene. There are 14 residues in the CDR3. V lost 7 bases and J lost 5, with 17 bases in between. This CDR3 reads CASTTDSIFYGYTF. The CDR3 bases are TGTGCCAGCACTACCGACAGTATTTTTTATGGCTACACCTTC.

To note about this clone: An end of the junction does not agree with germline; a read error may underlie this. The chain combines TRBV7-7 with TRBJ2-1, with a tentative D call TRBD2 (6 bases). CDR1 is SSHAT, CDR2 FNYEAQ, per germline (reference sequence). This CDR3 has 16 amino acids. CDR3 coding DNA: TGTGCTAGCAGCTTCTCGGGAGCGGGCCCCAACAATGAGCAGTTCTTC. Translation gives CASSFSGAGPNNEQFF.

The V gene is TRBV6-5, the J gene TRBJ1-2; D remains unclear. Germline V gene sequence: CDR1 MNHEY, CDR2 SVGAGI. Trimming pared 3 bases from V and 2 bases from J, leaving 10 bases between. The length of the CDR3 is 14 residues. In DNA, the CDR3 is TGTGCCAGCAGTTATTACAGCATCAACTATGGCTACACCTTC. It yields the protein CASSYYSINYGYTF.

A word on this clone: Relative to the germline gene, one junction end is altered; a read error may explain this. This chain links TRBV10-2 with TRBJ1-6; 10 bases line up with TRBD1. CDR1 and CDR2 from the germline V gene are WSHSY and SAAADI. The CDR3 covers 18 residues. The CDR3 reads CASSSGDRGLSYHSPLHF. The CDR3 DNA is TGCGCCAGCAGTTCCGGGGACAGGGGCCTCTCCTATCATTCACCCCTCCACTTT.

This chain links TRBV12-3 or TRBV12-4 with TRBJ2-1; no definite D call. The CDR3 runs to 11 residues. Trimming removed 2 bases at V and 8 bases at J, with 4 bases between. The CDR3 loop reads CASSLSHEQFF. As DNA, the CDR3 is TGTGCCAGCAGTTTATCGCATGAGCAGTTCTTC.

The chain employs TRBV2 and TRBJ1-5; 7 bases line up with TRBD1. The CDR3 has 15 residues. The V and J ends lost 4 bases and 6 bases, in that order; junction bases with no gene match: 9. Germline lookup yields CDR1 SNHLY and CDR2 FYNNEI. CDR3 nucleotide sequence: TGTGCCAGCAGTGTAGGGGGCGCGGGGACTCAGCCCCAGCATTTT. The encoded protein is CASSVGGAGTQPQHF. Full variable domain (missing parts from reference TRBV2 and TRBJ1-5): EPEVTQTPSHQVTQMGQEVILRCVPISNHLYFYWYRQILGQKVEFLVSFYNNEISEKSEIFDDQFSVERPDGSNFTLKIRSTKLEDSAMYFCASSVGGAGTQPQHFGDGTRLSIL.

The CDR3 sequence: CASSSQDRGRRGYTF. The CDR3 DNA is TGTGCCAGCAGTTCACAGGACAGGGGGCGTCGGGGCTACACCTTC. The genes are TRBV6-5 and TRBJ1-2; 11 bases fit TRBD1. CDR1 is MNHEY, CDR2 SVGAGI, per germline. The CDR3 sequence is 15 residues long. V was pared by 4 bases and J by 8 bases, with 9 bases of the junction left unmatched.

J is TRBJ1-2 and V is TRBV21-1. TRBV21-1 is shown as a pseudogene. The CDR3 consists of 13 residues. CDR3 loop: CASSIHRNYGYTF. In nucleotides, the CDR3 is TGTGCCAGCAGCATCCATCGGAACTATGGCTACACCTTC.